Listed below are T cell receptor beta chains from one sample, sequenced in a study of PD-L1 blockade in urothelial cancer. The method was immunoSEQ multiplex PCR; TCRdb's version includes in-frame clones alone and lacks a portion of them. The table lists around 100,000 clones, around 87% of them singletons, with 2% in the top ten. The sample in question was PBMCs, obtained around atezolizumab (anti-PD-L1) treatment. These receptors all come from a man in his sixties with urothelial cancer. Each CDR3 is given with its conserved first and last residue. The D gene is left open where the match is weak. Size is stated for part of the rows, as once, few or many counts, or as a class when the clone is expanded.

j_call d_call v_call clone_size cdr3_nt cdr3_aa
TRBJ2-2 - TRBV4-2 once TGTGCCAGCAGCCGTGAACAAATTACCGGGGAGCTGTTTTTT CASSREQITGELFF
TRBJ1-2 - TRBV7-2 few TGTGCCAGCAGCTTACAGGGTAGAGGCTACACCTTC CASSLQGRGYTF
TRBJ2-3 - TRBV7-6 few TGTGCCAGCAGCCCCGGTAGGGGTGATACGCAGTATTTT CASSPGRGDTQYF
TRBJ1-3 - TRBV5-1 few TGCGCCAGCAGAATACAGGGAGGGCACACCATATATTTT CASRIQGGHTIYF
TRBJ2-3 - TRBV9 - TGTGCCAGCAGCGGAGGCACAGATACGCAGTATTTT CASSGGTDTQYF
TRBJ1-3 TRBD1 TRBV28 once TGTGCCAGCAGTGCCGCGGGGACAGGGGGTAGTACATCTGGAAACACCATATATTTT CASSAAGTGGSTSGNTIYF
TRBJ1-1 - TRBV19 - TGTGCCAGTAGTACCGGACTTGTAGCTTTCTTT CASSTGLVAFF
TRBJ1-3 - TRBV27 - TGTGCCAGCGCCCCCGGGAGTAGCTCTGGAAACACCATATATTTT CASAPGSSSGNTIYF
TRBJ2-7 - TRBV7-9 - TGTGCCAGCAGCTTAGGTAGAGGAGGGGACGAGCAGTACTTC CASSLGRGGDEQYF
TRBJ1-1 - TRBV6-1 - TGTGCCAGCAAACGGGTCATGGACACTGAAGCTTTCTTT CASKRVMDTEAFF
TRBJ2-2 - TRBV28 medium-sized TGTGCCAGCAGGCGAATGGTAGCATCGAACACCGGGGAGCTGTTTTTT CASRRMVASNTGELFF
TRBJ2-2 TRBD1 TRBV6-1 - TGTGCCAGCAGTGGGGGACAGGGGGCGAGCGGGGAGCTGTTTTTT CASSGGQGASGELFF
TRBJ2-7 - TRBV5-1 - TGCGCCAGCAGCTTGAGCCAACCGTACGAGCAGTACTTC CASSLSQPYEQYF
TRBJ2-7 - TRBV7-2 - TGTGCCAGCAGCTCTGGGTCCGTAGCGCAGAGCGGCGAGCAGTACTTC CASSSGSVAQSGEQYF
TRBJ2-1 TRBD1 TRBV18 - TGTGCCAGCTCACCAGGGGACAGGGGGAGTGGTGAGCAGTTCTTC CASSPGDRGSGEQFF
TRBJ1-4 TRBD1 TRBV29-1 - TGCAGCGTCGCGGGACAGTTTAATGAAAAACTGTTTTTT CSVAGQFNEKLFF
TRBJ2-3 TRBD2 TRBV7-3 - TGTGCCAGCAGCGCCGCCGGCGGGGGGGCCGGCACAGATACGCAGTATTTT CASSAAGGGAGTDTQYF
TRBJ1-2 - TRBV6-1 - TGTGCCAGCAGCAGGGGCAGGGTGGACTATGGCTACACCTTC CASSRGRVDYGYTF
TRBJ2-1 TRBD1 TRBV6-1 - TGTGCCAGCAGTGAAGCGCTTCGGGGACAGGGGTCCGGTGAGCAGTTCTTC CASSEALRGQGSGEQFF
TRBJ2-7 TRBD1 TRBV28 - TGTGCCACCAACCGGGACAGGGTCTCCTACGAGCAGTACTTC CATNRDRVSYEQYF
TRBJ1-1 TRBD1 TRBV10-3 - TGTGCCATCAGTGGGACAGGGGGTAACACTGAAGCTTTCTTT CAISGTGGNTEAFF
TRBJ1-2 TRBD1 TRBV7-2 - TGTGCCAGCAGCTCCGCACAGGGGGCTGAGGGCTACACCTTC CASSSAQGAEGYTF
TRBJ2-3 TRBD1 TRBV7-9 - TGTGCCAGCAGCAAGAACAGGGGTATCCGAGCAGATACGCAGTATTTT CASSKNRGIRADTQYF
TRBJ2-7 - TRBV29-1 - TGCAGCGTTGAAGATCCCTATCGGGAGTACTTC CSVEDPYREYF
TRBJ2-4 - TRBV7-2 - TGTGCCAGCAAATTCCAGGGGGGAAACATTCAGTACTTC CASKFQGGNIQYF
TRBJ2-3 - TRBV6-5 - TGTGCCAGCAGTTACTCCGGACAAAAGACAGATACGCAGTATTTT CASSYSGQKTDTQYF
TRBJ2-7 TRBD1 TRBV27 - TGTGCCAGCAGTAAAAACGGGGACAGGAGATCCTACGAGCAGTACTTC CASSKNGDRRSYEQYF
TRBJ1-1 - TRBV4-2 - TGTGCCAGCAGCCAAGATCCGACGGAGGTGAACACTGAAGCTTTCTTT CASSQDPTEVNTEAFF
TRBJ2-2 - TRBV5-1 - TGCGCCAGCAGCGAGGTAGGCGGAGACGCCGGGGAGCTGTTTTTT CASSEVGGDAGELFF
TRBJ2-1 - TRBV19 - TGTGCCAGTACCTTCCCAGGCGATGAGCAGTTCTTC CASTFPGDEQFF
TRBJ2-7 - TRBV10-2 - TGCGCCAGCAGTGAGTCCAGCTACGAGCAGTACTTC CASSESSYEQYF
TRBJ2-1 TRBD2 TRBV4-1 - TGCGCCAGCAGCCAAGAAGGAGCGGGAGGCGCCTACAATGAGCAGTTCTTC CASSQEGAGGAYNEQFF
TRBJ2-7 TRBD2 TRBV7-9 once TGTGCCAGCAGGTCCGGGAGGGGAAGCTCCTACGAGCAGTACTTC CASRSGRGSSYEQYF
TRBJ1-2 - TRBV9 - TGTGCCAGCAGCGTAGCGTCGGGGGGTGTCTATGGCTACACCTTC CASSVASGGVYGYTF
TRBJ2-5 TRBD1 TRBV6-5 - TGTGCCAGCAGTTACGGGGGACAGGGCCAAGAGACCCAGTACTTC CASSYGGQGQETQYF
TRBJ2-2 TRBD1 TRBV19 - TGTGCCAGTAGTCCAGACAGGGGGCCGGGCACCGGGGAGCTGTTTTTT CASSPDRGPGTGELFF
TRBJ1-1 - TRBV9 - TGTGCCAGCATGGGGCAGCTGAACACTGAAGCTTTCTTT CASMGQLNTEAFF
TRBJ1-6 - TRBV27 once TGTGCCAGCAGTTTATTGGGGGGGCTTCTAAATGCGTCACCCCTCCACTTT CASSLLGGLLNASPLHF
TRBJ1-5 - TRBV18 - TGTGCCAGCTCCTCGGGTGAACATCAGCCCCAGCATTTT CASSSGEHQPQHF
TRBJ2-7 - TRBV6-6 - TGTGCCAGCAGTTACGGTACAGGCCCATACGAGCAGTACTTC CASSYGTGPYEQYF
TRBJ2-6 - TRBV5-1 - TGCGCCAGCGCGTTAAGCGGTTCACAAAGTCGGGCCAACGTCCTGACTTTC CASALSGSQSRANVLTF
TRBJ2-7 - TRBV13 - TGTGCCAGCAGCGCCCGCAAGCGTTACTACGAGCAGTACTTC CASSARKRYYEQYF
TRBJ1-1 - TRBV28 - TGTGCCAGCAGCCCTGCGGACACTGAAGCTTTCTTT CASSPADTEAFF
TRBJ1-2 - TRBV5-1 few TGCGCCAGCAGCTTGGGGGAGAACTATGGCTACACCTTC CASSLGENYGYTF
TRBJ1-1 TRBD1 TRBV11-2 - TGTGCCAGCAGTCCGGACAGGGTGAACACTGAAGCTTTCTTT CASSPDRVNTEAFF
TRBJ2-7 TRBD2 TRBV6-5 once TGTGCCAGCAGTGGGACTAGCGGGCCCTACGAGCAGTACTTC CASSGTSGPYEQYF
TRBJ1-1 - TRBV10-2 few TGCGCCAGCAGTACACAGGAGAACACTGAAGCTTTCTTT CASSTQENTEAFF